Listed below are T cell receptor beta chains from one sample, sequenced in a study of CD8 T cells in ankylosing spondylitis. Using its own MiXCR run on the 5' RACE reads, TCRdb lists one record per CDR3 protein. The sample has under 150,000 distinct CDR3 sequences, 17% seen once. The sample was blood, either unsorted or a sorted T cell fraction (not recorded which). Receptors were obtained from a male donor with ankylosing spondylitis. CDR3s include the opening cysteine and the closing phenylalanine or tryptophan. D genes are given only for firm matches. The listing skips clone size in some rows; elsewhere it reads once, few, many or a size class.

V gene	clone size	J gene	D gene	CDR3 protein	CDR3 DNA
TRBV11-2	NA	TRBJ2-5	NA	CASSLWMQETQYF	TGTGCCAGCAGCTTATGGATGCAAGAGACCCAGTACTTC
TRBV5-5	few	TRBJ2-7	NA	CASSSQKLIRYYEQYF	TGTGCCAGCAGCTCCCAAAAACTAATCCGGTACTACGAGCAGTACTTC
TRBV27	NA	TRBJ2-1	TRBD2	CASSTTAAGGYNEQFF	TGTGCCAGCAGTACGACAGCGGCGGGAGGGTACAATGAGCAGTTCTTC
TRBV27	few	TRBJ2-2	NA	CASSLPGGELFF	TGTGCCAGCAGTTTACCTGGCGGGGAGCTGTTTTTT
TRBV20-1	many	TRBJ2-7	NA	CSARDLPAFYEQYF	TGCAGTGCTAGAGATTTGCCAGCCTTCTACGAGCAGTACTTC
TRBV28	NA	TRBJ2-2	NA	CASSAASSGTGELFF	TGTGCCAGCAGTGCCGCATCCAGCGGGACCGGGGAGCTGTTTTTT
TRBV7-9	NA	TRBJ2-1	NA	CASSLGGRGYEQFF	TGTGCCAGCAGCTTAGGTGGGAGGGGGTACGAGCAGTTCTTC
TRBV7-6	NA	TRBJ2-5	TRBD2	CASSFILAGAETQYF	TGTGCCAGCAGCTTTATACTAGCGGGAGCTGAGACCCAGTACTTC
TRBV10-3	few	TRBJ2-5	NA	CAISESGFPETQYF	TGTGCCATCAGTGAGTCAGGGTTCCCAGAGACCCAGTACTTC
TRBV7-9	many	TRBJ2-7	TRBD2	CASSLMSSGNYEQYF	TGTGCCAGCAGCTTAATGTCTAGCGGGAACTACGAGCAGTACTTC
TRBV6-1	NA	TRBJ2-1	NA	CASRKGGVSYNEQFF	TGTGCCAGCAGGAAGGGGGGCGTCTCCTACAATGAGCAGTTCTTC
TRBV5-6	NA	TRBJ1-6	TRBD1	CASSATGQNSPLHF	TGTGCCAGCAGCGCAACGGGACAGAATTCACCCCTCCACTTT
TRBV28	few	TRBJ1-5	NA	CASSPSFRDTYSNQPQHF	TGTGCCAGCAGCCCTTCATTCCGGGACACCTATAGCAATCAGCCCCAGCATTTT
TRBV4-1	NA	TRBJ1-5	NA	CASSQDPAQPQHF	TGCGCCAGCAGCCAAGATCCTGCCCAGCCCCAGCATTTT
TRBV5-5	NA	TRBJ2-1	NA	CASSLTGGSSYNEQFF	TGTGCCAGCAGCCTGACCGGCGGCAGCTCCTACAATGAGCAGTTCTTC
TRBV7-9	NA	TRBJ2-1	NA	CASSLLPNEQFF	TGTGCCAGCAGCTTACTCCCCAATGAGCAGTTCTTC
TRBV5-1	NA	TRBJ2-1	NA	CASSLGATEQFF	TGCGCCAGCAGCCTCGGGGCGACTGAGCAGTTCTTC
TRBV27	NA	TRBJ1-2	NA	CASRPGHANYGYTF	TGTGCCAGCAGACCGGGACATGCAAACTATGGCTACACCTTC
TRBV28	NA	TRBJ1-1	NA	CASSSKVGVQNTEAFF	TGTGCCAGCAGTTCAAAAGTGGGGGTGCAGAACACTGAAGCTTTCTTT
TRBV3-1	NA	TRBJ2-1	NA	CASSLRGDPLWEQFF	TGTGCCAGCAGCCTTAGGGGGGACCCGCTTTGGGAGCAGTTCTTC
TRBV25-1	NA	TRBJ2-3	TRBD1	CASKVTGEGTDTQYF	TGTGCCAGCAAGGTGACAGGGGAGGGCACAGATACGCAGTATTTT
TRBV12-3/TRBV12-4	NA	TRBJ2-1	TRBD2	CASSLTSGRGEQFF	TGTGCCAGCAGTTTGACTAGCGGGAGAGGGGAGCAGTTCTTC
TRBV5-6	few	TRBJ2-1	NA	CASSSLDFQQFF	TGTGCCAGCAGCTCCCTGGACTTCCAGCAGTTCTTC
TRBV19	few	TRBJ2-5	NA	CASSKMGPAGETQYF	TGTGCCAGTAGTAAGATGGGACCGGCCGGGGAGACCCAGTACTTC
TRBV9	NA	TRBJ2-2	TRBD2	CASSVGNSGSAGELFF	TGTGCCAGCAGCGTAGGCAATAGCGGGAGCGCCGGGGAGCTGTTTTTT
TRBV4-3	NA	TRBJ2-1	TRBD2	CASSQDQKTSGTPYNEQFF	TGCGCCAGCAGCCAAGATCAAAAGACTAGCGGGACCCCCTACAATGAGCAGTTCTTC
TRBV28	NA	TRBJ2-7	NA	CASSRGMGSYEQYF	TGTGCCAGCAGCCGGGGGATGGGCTCCTACGAGCAGTACTTC
TRBV7-2	few	TRBJ2-5	NA	CASTTYEEETQYF	TGTGCCAGCACTACCTACGAGGAAGAGACCCAGTACTTC
TRBV20-1	NA	TRBJ2-1	TRBD2	CSARVLTSGSGEQFF	TGCAGTGCTAGAGTTCTGACTAGCGGGAGCGGTGAGCAGTTCTTC
TRBV12-3/TRBV12-4	few	TRBJ2-2	NA	CASSDLRAGELFF	TGTGCCAGCAGTGACCTCAGGGCTGGGGAGCTGTTTTTT
TRBV29-1	few	TRBJ2-1	TRBD2	CSVETSGGYNEQFF	TGCAGCGTTGAGACCAGCGGGGGTTACAATGAGCAGTTCTTC
TRBV2	once	TRBJ2-7	TRBD1	CASRAGQGVEYEQYF	TGTGCCAGCAGGGCAGGACAGGGCGTAGAGTACGAGCAGTACTTC
TRBV3-1	many	TRBJ2-1	NA	CASSPDGSSYNEQFF	TGTGCCAGCAGCCCGGACGGGAGCTCCTACAATGAGCAGTTCTTC
TRBV6-2/TRBV6-3	few	TRBJ1-3	NA	CASSPGLSSGNTIYF	TGTGCCAGCAGTCCGGGACTGAGCTCTGGAAACACCATATATTTT
TRBV7-8	NA	TRBJ2-7	TRBD1	CASSSPGTGSVEQYF	TGTGCCAGCAGCTCGCCCGGGACAGGGAGTGTCGAGCAGTACTTC
TRBV7-9	few	TRBJ2-1	NA	CASSPRGLSSYNEQFF	TGTGCCAGCAGCCCGCGGGGGCTGAGCTCCTACAATGAGCAGTTCTTC
TRBV6-6	many	TRBJ2-1	TRBD2	CASSYVAGGEQFF	TGTGCCAGCAGTTACGTAGCGGGAGGTGAGCAGTTCTTC
TRBV9	NA	TRBJ2-1	NA	CASSVGGGYNEQFF	TGTGCCAGCAGCGTAGGAGGGGGATACAATGAGCAGTTCTTC
TRBV6-5	NA	TRBJ2-1	TRBD2	CASSYRAGGLYNEQFF	TGTGCCAGCAGTTACAGGGCGGGAGGCCTATACAATGAGCAGTTCTTC
TRBV20-1	NA	TRBJ2-7	NA	CSARVSATYEQYF	TGCAGTGCTAGAGTTAGCGCTACCTACGAGCAGTACTTC
TRBV12-3/TRBV12-4	few	TRBJ1-3	NA	CASSFLDAGNTIYF	TGTGCCAGCAGTTTTCTGGACGCCGGAAACACCATATATTTT
TRBV20-1	NA	TRBJ2-7	NA	CSARPTRFKYEQYF	TGCAGTGCTAGGCCGACTCGCTTCAAGTACGAGCAGTACTTC
TRBV19	many	TRBJ1-5	TRBD1	CASNNRDRDERHF	TGTGCCAGTAACAACCGGGACAGGGATGAGCGACATTTT
TRBV7-9	NA	TRBJ1-1	NA	CASSLDSRETSLAEAFF	TGTGCCAGCAGCTTAGATTCTCGGGAGACCTCCCTAGCTGAAGCTTTCTTT
TRBV9	NA	TRBJ1-1	NA	CASSVAYWALEAFF	TGTGCCAGCAGCGTAGCCTATTGGGCACTTGAAGCTTTCTTT
TRBV28	NA	TRBJ2-5	NA	CASSLLIGKETQYF	TGTGCCAGCAGTTTATTAATAGGAAAAGAGACCCAGTACTTC
TRBV5-1	many	TRBJ1-5	NA	CASSLDGSSNQPQHF	TGCGCCAGCAGCTTGGACGGCTCGAGCAATCAGCCCCAGCATTTT
TRBV7-9	NA	TRBJ2-1	NA	CASLGVWDYNEQFF	TGTGCCAGCCTAGGGGTCTGGGACTACAATGAGCAGTTCTTC
TRBV9	NA	TRBJ2-7	NA	CASSAGGNPYEQYF	TGTGCCAGCAGCGCCGGCGGGAATCCCTACGAGCAGTACTTC
TRBV2	NA	TRBJ2-7	TRBD1	CASRGQAYEQYF	TGTGCCAGCAGAGGACAGGCCTACGAGCAGTACTTC
TRBV27	NA	TRBJ1-5	NA	CASSGGDGNQPQHF	TGTGCCAGCAGTGGCGGGGACGGCAATCAGCCCCAGCATTTT
TRBV12-3/TRBV12-4	NA	TRBJ2-3	NA	CASSFQGNTQYF	TGTGCCAGCAGTTTCCAGGGTAATACGCAGTATTTT
TRBV7-9	many	TRBJ2-5	TRBD1	CACRLQGGETQYF	TGTGCCTGCCGACTACAGGGGGGTGAGACCCAGTACTTC
TRBV2	NA	TRBJ2-6	TRBD1	CASEGQTSVGANVLTF	TGTGCCAGCGAGGGACAGACCTCCGTGGGGGCCAACGTCCTGACTTTC
TRBV7-6	NA	TRBJ2-7	TRBD2	CASSLTSGPAYEQYF	TGTGCCAGCAGCCTTACTAGCGGGCCAGCCTACGAGCAGTACTTC
TRBV27	few	TRBJ1-2	NA	CASSDGSPLYGYTF	TGTGCCAGCTCCGACGGGAGCCCCCTCTATGGCTACACCTTC
TRBV4-3	NA	TRBJ2-7	NA	CASSQSAGSGYEQYF	TGCGCCAGCAGCCAATCAGCCGGGAGTGGGTACGAGCAGTACTTC
TRBV15	many	TRBJ2-1	TRBD2	CATYSGTSNGEQFF	TGTGCCACGTATTCCGGGACTAGTAACGGTGAGCAGTTCTTC
TRBV9	NA	TRBJ2-1	NA	CASSVDRTPSIYNEQFF	TGTGCCAGCAGCGTAGATAGGACGCCGAGCATCTACAATGAGCAGTTCTTC
TRBV7-9	NA	TRBJ2-7	NA	CASSSTRPHPNSYEQYF	TGTGCCAGCAGCTCGACTAGGCCGCATCCAAACTCCTACGAGCAGTACTTC